The 23 T cell receptor beta chains in this list originate from one sample, sequenced in a study of blood T cell repertoires in COVID-19. Sequencing used immunoSEQ multiplex PCR; TCRdb keeps in-frame clones, though not all of them. The sample lists 350,000 to 400,000 clones, about 89% occurring once. Material: peripheral blood. These receptors all stem from a woman aged 25 to 39 with COVID-19, enrolled during active disease.

This clone has a single count. The chain combines TRBV24-1 with TRBJ2-3; weak D call: TRBD1 (6 bases). V was cut by 3 bases and J by 0 bases, with 15 bases left in between. The CDR3 is 17 residues long. Germline loops: CDR1 KGHDR, CDR2 SFDVKD. The CDR3 sequence is CATSDLSWGHSTDTQYF. In nucleotides, the CDR3 is TGTGCCACCAGTGATCTCTCCTGGGGACATAGCACAGATACGCAGTATTTT.

A remark on this clone: The junction departs from germline at one end; a sequencing error may be responsible. The chain uses TRBV7-7 and TRBJ2-2, with 7 bases matching TRBD1. CDR1 is SSHAT and CDR2 is FNYEAQ in the germline V gene (reference sequence). This CDR3 has 14 amino acids. The CDR3 protein is CASSFGTEGGELFF. In DNA form, the CDR3 reads TGTGCTAGCAGTTTCGGGACAGAGGGCGGGGAGCTGTTTTTT.

The chain recombines TRBV6-2 or TRBV6-3 with TRBJ1-1; D is unresolved. The CDR3 loop spans 16 amino acids. Germline loops: CDR1 MNHEY, CDR2 SVGEGT. V lost 3 bases to trimming and J lost 4 bases, with 18 bases between them. This CDR3 is CASSYDPHLTLTEAFF. The CDR3 DNA follows: TGTGCCAGCAGTTATGATCCGCACCTCACTCTCACTGAAGCTTTCTTT.

The chain links TRBV18 to TRBJ2-7, with a tentative D call TRBD1 (5 bases). Germline V CDR1 and CDR2: KGHSH, LQKENI. The CDR3 has 12 residues. V shed 4 bases and J shed 3 bases, with 7 bases lying between them. The CDR3 coding sequence is TGTGCCAGCTCACTCCAGGGCTACGAGCAGTACTTC. It codes for CASSLQGYEQYF.

The chain employs TRBV11-2 and TRBJ2-5, with D perhaps TRBD2 (5 bases). Germline V gene sequence: CDR1 SGHAT, CDR2 FQNNGV. V was pared by 3 bases and J by 5 bases, with 16 bases between. This CDR3 comprises 15 residues. The CDR3 sequence is CASSFEGPHTETQYF. DNA for the CDR3: TGTGCCAGCAGCTTCGAGGGTCCCCATACGGAGACCCAGTACTTC.

The rearrangement links TRBV14 to TRBJ1-4; no clear D. V shed 4 bases and J shed 8 bases, with 14 bases lying between them. The V gene's germline CDR1 is SGHDN and CDR2 FVKESK. This CDR3 is 14 amino acids long. CDR3 amino acids: CASSPGSNEEKLFF. The CDR3 DNA is TGTGCCAGCAGCCCGGGATCGAATGAGGAAAAACTGTTTTTT. The entire variable domain, with the rest obtained from reference TRBV14 and TRBJ1-4, is as follows: EAGVTQFPSHSVIEKGQTVTLRCDPISGHDNLYWYRRVMGKEIKFLLHFVKESKQDESGMPNNRFLAERTGGTYSTLKVQPAELEDSGVYFCASSPGSNEEKLFFGSGTQLSVL.

The chain recombines TRBV28 with TRBJ2-7, with 7 bases matching TRBD1. Germline CDR1 is MDHEN and CDR2 is SYDVKM. J gave up 1 base and V 8 bases, and 5 bases lay outside the gene matches. CDR3 length: 13 residues. CDR3 protein: CASHDRVSYEQYF. DNA of the CDR3: TGTGCCAGCCACGACAGGGTATCCTACGAGCAGTACTTC.

This clone appeared a single time. The rearrangement links TRBV18 to TRBJ1-2, with 7 bases lining up with TRBD1. After removal of 1 base from V and 3 bases from J, the junction contained 5 bases not matched to a gene. CDR1 KGHSH and CDR2 LQKENI come from the germline V gene. The CDR3 is 15 amino acids. The CDR3: CASSPQGARDYGYTF. The CDR3 DNA reads as TGTGCCAGCTCACCACAGGGGGCGCGGGACTATGGCTACACCTTC. Full variable domain (remainder filled in from reference TRBV18 and TRBJ1-2): NAGVMQNPRHLVRRRGQEARLRCSPMKGHSHVYWYRQLPEEGLKFMVYLQKENIIDESGMPKERFSAEFPKEGPSILRIQQVVRGDSAAYFCASSPQGARDYGYTFGSGTRLTVV.

This chain uses TRBV10-1 with TRBJ2-7, with TRBD1 identical over 9 bases. Trimming cost V 7 bases and J 4 bases; bases outside gene matches: 8. The CDR3 is 14 residues long. Germline values: CDR1 WNHNN, CDR2 SYGVQD (reference sequence). This CDR3 is CASTPGQGGYEQYF. The CDR3, as DNA: TGCGCCAGCACCCCGGGACAGGGCGGTTACGAGCAGTACTTC.

The sample holds a few counts of this clone. The CDR3 loop reads CASSYTGNSPLHF. The CDR3 DNA reads as TGTGCCAGCAGCTACACGGGGAATTCACCCCTCCACTTT. The J gene is TRBJ1-6, the V gene TRBV7-2; D is unclear. Trimming removed 4 bases from V and 7 bases from J, with 8 bases in between. Germline lookup yields CDR1 SGHTA and CDR2 FQGNSA. The CDR3 is 13 residues long.

This clone was detected a few times. This sequence joins TRBV28 and TRBJ1-5; no definite D call. The germline gives CDR1 MDHEN, CDR2 SYDVKM. CDR3 length: 13 amino acids. Deletions cut 5 bases from V and 8 bases from J, with 13 bases between. The CDR3 DNA reads TGTGCCAGCAGTACCCCAAGACGGGAGCCCCAGCATTTT. Translated, it gives CASSTPRREPQHF.

The rearrangement links TRBV3-1 (or the pseudogene TRBV3-2) to TRBJ2-1, with 8 bases that match TRBD2. V lost 0 bases, J lost 6 bases, and 7 bases stayed unmatched. The germline V gene has CDR1 LGHDT and CDR2 YNNKEL (reference sequence). CDR3 length: 16 amino acids. The DNA of the CDR3 is TGTGCCAGCAGCCAAGATCGGGGGACTAGTGGCAATGAGCAGTTCTTC. Translation gives CASSQDRGTSGNEQFF.

V gene TRBV12-3 or TRBV12-4 combines with J gene TRBJ1-2; D unresolved. The CDR3 extends over 13 amino acids. V lost 4 bases and J lost 4, with 10 bases in between. This chain's CDR3 is CASSSREVYGYTF. The CDR3 nucleotides are TGTGCCAGCAGTTCTCGCGAGGTCTATGGCTACACCTTC.

This clone was seen more than once but under ten times. The chain is built from TRBV19 and TRBJ2-2, with 11 bases that match TRBD1. The trim removed 5 bases at V and 4 bases at J, leaving 6 bases unmatched. The germline V gene encodes CDR1 LNHDA and CDR2 SQIVND (reference sequence). The CDR3 totals 16 residues. CDR3: CASSGPGTGGTGELFF. DNA of the CDR3: TGTGCCAGTAGTGGTCCCGGGACAGGGGGCACCGGGGAGCTGTTTTTT. Full variable domain (missing parts from reference TRBV19 and TRBJ2-2): DGGITQSPKYLFRKEGQNVTLSCEQNLNHDAMYWYRQDPGQGLRLIYYSQIVNDFQKGDIAEGYSVSREKKESFPLTVTSAQKNPTAFYLCASSGPGTGGTGELFFGEGSRLTVL.

This clone has a single count. CDR3 bases: TGTGCCAGCAGCACTTACAGCGGGGCTCCAGATACGCAGTATTTT. Translation gives CASSTYSGAPDTQYF. The chain couples TRBV28 to TRBJ2-3; 7 bases align to TRBD2. The length of the CDR3 is 15 residues. CDR1 is MDHEN, CDR2 SYDVKM, per germline. The junction had 10 bases not matched to a gene; V was cut back by 6 bases and J by 4 bases.

About this clone: The same CDR3 can be traced to other DNA sequences in this sample. The V gene is TRBV4-3, the J gene TRBJ1-3; TRBD1 might be the D (6 bases). The CDR3 extends over 14 amino acids. The germline V gene encodes CDR1 LGHNA and CDR2 YSLEER. Trimming removed 3 bases from V and 0 bases from J, with 6 bases in between. CDR3 sequence: CASSQTGSGNTIYF. In nucleotides, the CDR3 is TGCGCCAGCAGCCAGACAGGCTCTGGAAACACCATATATTTT.

V and J are TRBV21-1 and TRBJ1-1. TRBV21-1 corresponds to a pseudogene. The CDR3 sequence is 14 residues long. CDR3 DNA: TGTGCCAGCAGCAAAGCGAGGGCAGGTACTGAAGCTTTCTTT. Its translation: CASSKARAGTEAFF.

V and J are TRBV7-2 and TRBJ2-3; D might be TRBD2 (6 bases). V gave up 1 base and J gave up 4 bases, with 15 bases separating them. This CDR3 is built from 16 residues. Germline CDR1 and CDR2: SGHTA and FQGNSA. This CDR3 is CASSLVGGVGPDTQYF. The CDR3 nucleotides are TGTGCCAGCAGCTTAGTTGGCGGGGTGGGGCCAGATACGCAGTATTTT.

The chain uses TRBV5-5 and TRBJ2-2; TRBD2 is a possible D gene (5 bases). Trimming took off 1 base at V and 7 bases at J, with 11 bases between the two ends. CDR3 length: 14 amino acids. Germline CDR1 SGHKS, CDR2 YYEKEE (reference sequence). The CDR3 spells CASSLFGEGGELFF. The DNA of the CDR3 is TGTGCCAGCAGCTTGTTTGGCGAGGGCGGGGAGCTGTTTTTT.

The V and J genes are TRBV6-5 and TRBJ2-7; TRBD2 might be the D (5 bases). Germline CDR1 is MNHEY and CDR2 is SVGAGI. CDR3 length equals 14 residues. V was pared by 7 bases and J by 3 bases, with 16 bases between. The CDR3 sequence is CASNSGNSIYEQYF. The CDR3 nucleotides are TGTGCCAGCAATTCGGGGAACTCGATCTACGAGCAGTACTTC.

The rearrangement links TRBV28 to TRBJ2-7; the D gene is possibly TRBD2 (7 bases). CDR3 length equals 15 residues. V shed 6 bases and J shed 5 bases, with 20 bases lying between them. Germline assignment: CDR1 MDHEN and CDR2 SYDVKM. This CDR3 is CASSAPTGGPHEQYF. The CDR3 DNA reads as TGTGCCAGCAGCGCCCCGACGGGGGGCCCCCACGAGCAGTACTTC. Together with reference TRBV28 and TRBJ2-7, the CDR3 gives the full variable domain: DVKVTQSSRYLVKRTGEKVFLECVQDMDHENMFWYRQDPGLGLRLIYFSYDVKMKEKGDIPEGYSVSREKKERFSLILESASTNQTSMYLCASSAPTGGPHEQYFGPGTRLTVT.

The chain has TRBV5-1 and TRBJ1-2; TRBD1 agrees at 11 bases. CDR1 is SGHRS and CDR2 is YFSETQ in the germline V gene. The J segment lost 7 bases and the V segment lost 1 base, leaving 6 bases of the junction unmatched. The CDR3 is made up of 15 amino acids. This CDR3 reads CASSLMGQGGGGYTF. The CDR3, as DNA: TGCGCCAGCAGCTTGATGGGACAGGGGGGTGGTGGCTACACCTTC.

This sequence joins TRBV20-1 and TRBJ1-5; 8 positions match TRBD1. V shed 3 bases, J shed 6 bases, and the junction held 7 bases outside the gene matches. The CDR3 sequence is 14 residues long. The V gene's germline CDR1 is DFQATT and CDR2 SNEGSKA (reference sequence). CDR3: CSASPQGVGQPQHF. CDR3 nucleotide sequence: TGCAGTGCTAGTCCACAGGGGGTAGGTCAGCCCCAGCATTTT.